The 21 T cell receptor beta chains reported below all come from one sample, sequenced in a study of shared clonotypes between healthy human individuals. Sequenced by immunoSEQ multiplex PCR; TCRdb stores in-frame clones only, minus some. The sample shows around 79,000 clones, about 64% of them seen only once. The sample was memory CD8+ T cells sorted from blood. Indicated subset: CD45RO+ cells pooled with CCR7-negative TemRA cells. The receptors were gathered from a man aged 25 to 40 in good health.

The genes are TRBV5-4 and TRBJ2-1; D possibly corresponds to TRBD2 (5 bases). The CDR3 has 16 residues. The germline V gene encodes CDR1 SGHNT and CDR2 YYREEE (reference sequence). Trimming cost V 2 bases and J 6 bases, with 18 bases left between them. The DNA for the CDR3 is TGTGCCAGCAGCTTTTCGAGGGTTCGGTCCGCCAATGAGCAGTTCTTC. Translated: CASSFSRVRSANEQFF. Together with reference TRBV5-4 and TRBJ2-1, the CDR3 gives the full variable domain: ETGVTQSPTHLIKTRGQQVTLRCSSQSGHNTVSWYQQALGQGPQFIFQYYREEENGRGNFPPRFSGLQFPNYSSELNVNALELDDSALYLCASSFSRVRSANEQFFGPGTRLTVL.

This chain uses TRBV6-1 with TRBJ2-7, with D hard to call. CDR1 and CDR2 (germline): MNHNS, SASEGT. The CDR3 runs to 13 residues. Trimming removed 4 bases at V and 2 bases at J, with 9 bases between. CDR3 in amino acids: CASSVLFTYEQYF. The CDR3 region has the DNA TGTGCCAGCAGTGTCCTTTTTACCTACGAGCAGTACTTC.

The V and J genes are TRBV7-9 and TRBJ2-5, with TRBD1 matching over 11 bases. Germline CDR1 and CDR2: SEHNR and FQNEAQ (reference sequence). The V and J ends lost 2 bases and 1 base, in that order; junction bases with no gene match: 6. There are 17 residues in the CDR3. The CDR3 DNA reads as TGTGCCAGCAGCTTACCCGGACAGGGGGCCCTCCAAGAGACCCAGTACTTC. The encoded protein is CASSLPGQGALQETQYF.

J is TRBJ2-2 and V is TRBV27; 12 bases map to TRBD2. The CDR3 runs 19 residues. Unmatched junction bases numbered 12, after V lost 5 bases and J lost 2 bases. The germline V gene encodes CDR1 MNHEY and CDR2 SMNVEV (reference sequence). The DNA for the CDR3 is TGTGCCAGCAGTCTCCGCATCCCAGGACTAGCGGGAAACACCGGGGAGCTGTTTTTT. This sequence encodes CASSLRIPGLAGNTGELFF.

This clone was observed a handful of times. J is TRBJ1-1 and V is TRBV11-1, with D unclear. Germline lookup yields CDR1 SGHAT and CDR2 FQDESV (reference sequence). The germline V and J ends were trimmed by 5 bases and 9 bases, with 16 bases remaining between them. The CDR3 is 13 amino acids. CDR3 in amino acids: CASSPGPILKAFF. CDR3 nucleotide sequence: TGTGCCAGCAGCCCAGGCCCCATCCTGAAAGCTTTCTTT.

The chain is built from TRBV7-8 and TRBJ2-1; D not resolved. The V end was cut by 4 bases, the J end by 2 bases, with 12 bases between. CDR3 length equals 15 residues. CDR1 is SGHVS, CDR2 FQNEAQ, per germline. The CDR3 loop reads CASSYGSPTYNEQFF. The CDR3 DNA reads TGTGCCAGCAGCTATGGGTCGCCGACCTACAATGAGCAGTTCTTC.

This chain connects TRBV18 to TRBJ1-2; no firm D call. Germline V gene lookup returns CDR1 KGHSH and CDR2 LQKENI. V dropped 5 bases and J dropped 4 bases, with 11 bases sitting between them. The CDR3 spans 13 residues. In nucleotides, the CDR3 is TGTGCCAGCTCAGGGAGTAGGAGCTATGGCTACACCTTC. Amino acids: CASSGSRSYGYTF.

Details on this clone: Compared with germline, one end of the junction differs, possibly owing to a read error. The chain has TRBV7-7 and TRBJ2-1, with TRBD2 identical over 9 bases. CDR3 length: 16 residues. CDR1 and CDR2 (germline): SSHAT, FNYEAQ (reference sequence). CDR3 nucleotides: TGTGCTAGCAGCCCCCTTGGCGGGAGGGGCCACAATGAGCAGTTCTTC. It encodes CASSPLGGRGHNEQFF.

V gene TRBV28 combines with J gene TRBJ2-7, with 9 positions matching TRBD1. CDR3 size: 15 residues. Trimming at V came to 5 bases and at J to 1 base, leaving 6 bases not matched to a gene. Germline loops: CDR1 MDHEN, CDR2 SYDVKM. The CDR3 nucleotides are TGTGCCAGCAGTCCTTGGACAGGGGAATCCTACGAGCAGTACTTC. It specifies CASSPWTGESYEQYF.

The gene calls are TRBV10-1 and TRBJ2-7; D call uncertain. V gave up 5 bases and J gave up 1 base, with 9 bases separating them. This CDR3 has 13 amino acids. Germline CDR1 and CDR2: WNHNN and SYGVQD (reference sequence). The CDR3 nucleotides read TGCGCCAGCAGTAGACGAGAATCCTACGAGCAGTACTTC. Encoded protein: CASSRRESYEQYF.

This clone was picked up a small number of times. This rearrangement joins TRBV4-1 to TRBJ1-5; D remains unclear. Germline CDR1 and CDR2: MGHRA and YSYEKL. V lost 2 bases, J lost 5 bases, and 13 bases lay in between. The CDR3 is 15 amino acids. CDR3 DNA: TGCGCCAGCAGCCAAAGGCATACTTCCCATCAGCCCCAGCATTTT. Translated: CASSQRHTSHQPQHF.

This clone has ten or more counts. This chain links TRBV4-1 with TRBJ2-3, with D tentatively TRBD2 (6 bases). The CDR3 covers 15 residues. Germline V CDR1 and CDR2: MGHRA, YSYEKL. Deletions cut 1 base from V and 2 bases from J, with 10 bases between. CDR3 loop: CASSQVGGDTDTQYF. As DNA, the CDR3 is TGCGCCAGCAGCCAAGTCGGAGGGGACACAGATACGCAGTATTTT.

This CDR3 is CASSELAGTGIIRPAFF. The CDR3 DNA is TGTGCCAGCAGTGAATTGGCCGGGACAGGGATTATACGGCCGGCTTTCTTT. The V and J genes are TRBV25-1 and TRBJ1-1; 9 nucleotides match TRBD1. The CDR3 is 17 residues long. J lost 11 bases, V lost 1 base, and 17 bases had no gene match. Per germline, CDR1 MGHDK and CDR2 SYGVNS.

V is TRBV6-4 and J is TRBJ2-1; D is undetermined. The length of the CDR3 is 15 residues. Trimming took off 7 bases at V and 3 bases at J, with 16 bases between the two ends. Germline CDR1 MRHNA, CDR2 SNTAGT. CDR3 region: CASIKLEVRYNEQFF. Here the CDR3 DNA reads TGTGCCAGCATAAAGCTAGAGGTTCGCTACAATGAGCAGTTCTTC.

This clone has more than one count but fewer than ten. This sequence joins TRBV7-3 and TRBJ2-1; D unclear. The CDR3 contains 14 residues. V was trimmed by 4 bases and J by 8 bases, leaving 15 bases between them. CDR1 is SGHTA and CDR2 is FQGTGA in the germline V gene. In nucleotides, the CDR3 is TGTGCCAGCAGCTCCTATACTCGCCCCCATGAGCAGTTCTTC. Translated, it gives CASSSYTRPHEQFF.

Ten or more counts support this clone. The chain couples TRBV28 to TRBJ2-7; D ambiguous. The CDR3 contains 12 residues. Trimming removed 6 bases at V and 2 bases at J, with 8 bases between. Germline V gene data show CDR1 as MDHEN and CDR2 as SYDVKM. CDR3 region: CASRAATYEQYF. In DNA, the CDR3 is TGTGCCAGCAGGGCGGCGACCTACGAGCAGTACTTC.

The chain employs TRBV5-4 and TRBJ2-6; D gene uncertain. This CDR3 is 13 amino acids long. Trimming removed 9 bases at V and 2 bases at J, with 9 bases between. Per germline, CDR1 SGHNT and CDR2 YYREEE (reference sequence). The CDR3 region is CATTRAGANVLTF. DNA of the CDR3: TGTGCCACTACAAGGGCTGGGGCCAACGTCCTGACTTTC.

The rearrangement links TRBV27 to TRBJ2-3; D might be TRBD1 (6 bases). Germline V gives CDR1 MNHEY, CDR2 SMNVEV (reference sequence). The CDR3 is 16 amino acids. Between the trimmed V and J ends, which lost 6 bases and 0 bases, there was a span of 16 bases. The DNA of the CDR3 is TGTGCCAGCAGACAAATCGGGCAGGGGAGCACAGATACGCAGTATTTT. Translation gives CASRQIGQGSTDTQYF.

This clone showed up just a few times. The chain has TRBV4-1 and TRBJ1-5; D unclear. The CDR3 spans 14 residues. Germline CDR1 MGHRA, CDR2 YSYEKL. V dropped 4 bases and J dropped 9 bases, with 16 bases sitting between them. CDR3 bases: TGCGCCAGCAGCCTTGATCCCGGATTCGGGCCCCAGCATTTT. Translated, it gives CASSLDPGFGPQHF.

This chain links TRBV5-4 with TRBJ2-7; no reliable D call. V lost 2 bases to trimming and J lost 7 bases, with 19 bases between them. The CDR3 runs 15 residues. Germline CDR1 and CDR2: SGHNT and YYREEE (reference sequence). The CDR3 DNA is TGTGCCAGCAGCTTCTCTTACAGCGTTTCGCATGAGCAGTACTTC. It is translated as CASSFSYSVSHEQYF.

The V gene is TRBV5-4, the J gene TRBJ1-2; no reliable D call. The V gene's germline CDR1 is SGHNT and CDR2 YYREEE (reference sequence). Trimming left V 6 bases short and J 6 bases short, with 24 bases between. The CDR3 totals 16 residues. The CDR3: CASTVAGKTPKDGYTF. The DNA for the CDR3 is TGTGCCAGCACCGTGGCGGGAAAAACTCCCAAGGATGGCTACACCTTC.